One sample yielded the 12 T cell receptor beta chains listed below, sequenced in a study of human T cells and chemical hapten exposure. The sample's time point: patch test 1, 2 weeks after DPC sensitization. Documented treatment: therapeutic diphenylcyclopropenone sensitization with weekly scalp DPC. MiXCR, applied by TCRdb to the RACE reads, yields one record per CDR3 protein. The table shows around 190,000 distinct CDR3 sequences, with about a fifth occurring only once. The sequences come from whole blood, collected in connection with sensitization to the hapten diphenylcyclopropenone (DPC). Receptors were obtained from a woman aged 45-65 years with alopecia areata. Some clones in this sample may be carry-over from other donors' samples.

The chain employs TRBV3-1 and TRBJ1-1, with 7 bases aligning to TRBD1. CDR3 length: 13 residues. Trimming cost V 4 bases and J 6 bases; bases outside gene matches: 5. Germline CDR1 and CDR2: LGHDT and YNNKEL (reference sequence). CDR3 residues: CASSPGGGAEAFF. DNA for the CDR3: TGTGCCAGCAGCCCAGGGGGAGGTGCTGAAGCTTTCTTT.

This clonotype was counted at least ten times. The CDR3: CSASASGWSNQPQHF. Here the CDR3 DNA reads TGCAGTGCTAGTGCCTCTGGTTGGAGCAATCAGCCCCAGCATTTT. The J gene is TRBJ1-5, the V gene TRBV20-1; D is unclear. Per germline, CDR1 DFQATT and CDR2 SNEGSKA (reference sequence). The CDR3 consists of 15 residues. The ends were cut back, 3 bases at V and 1 base at J, with 13 bases in the middle.

This clonotype showed up just a few times. The chain uses TRBV20-1 and TRBJ2-1, with 9 bases matching TRBD2. The CDR3 loop spans 15 amino acids. Trimming removed 1 base from V and 8 bases from J; junction bases left unmatched: 9. Germline CDR1 is DFQATT and CDR2 is SNEGSKA (reference sequence). CDR3 sequence (DNA): TGCAGTGCTAGAGTTTGGGTAGCGGGAGTCCATGAGCAGTTCTTC. The encoded protein is CSARVWVAGVHEQFF.

There are a few counts of this clonotype. This rearrangement joins TRBV29-1 to TRBJ2-5; D is perhaps TRBD1 or TRBD2 (6 bases each). V lost 4 bases and J 3 bases, leaving 12 bases between the germline ends. The CDR3 runs 13 residues. From germline, CDR1 is SQVTM and CDR2 ANQGSEA. CDR3 in DNA: TGCAGCGTTGGAGGAGGGGGGAAAGAGACCCAGTACTTC. Amino acid sequence: CSVGGGGKETQYF.

This chain uses TRBV6-2 or TRBV6-3 with TRBJ2-2, with TRBD2 matching 11 bases. CDR1 and CDR2 from the germline V gene are MNHEY and SVGEGT. V was pared by 8 bases and J by 5 bases, with 4 bases of the junction left unmatched. This CDR3 region has 14 residues. The CDR3 nucleotides are TGTGCCAGCGGGAGACTAGCGGGAACCGGGGAGCTGTTTTTT. It yields the protein CASGRLAGTGELFF.

V is TRBV7-2 and J is TRBJ2-7; D is undetermined. The V end lost 3 bases, the J end lost 2 bases, and 14 bases lay between the germline ends. The germline V gene has CDR1 SGHTA and CDR2 FQGNSA. The CDR3 has 15 amino acids. CDR3 residues: CASSLSPHRAYEQYF. The CDR3 region has the DNA TGTGCCAGCAGCTTGTCGCCCCATCGAGCCTACGAGCAGTACTTC.

The chain recombines TRBV7-8 with TRBJ1-1; 9 nucleotides match TRBD1. Germline V gene lookup returns CDR1 SGHVS and CDR2 FQNEAQ. After removal of 5 bases from V and 1 base from J, the junction contained 5 bases not matched to a gene. This CDR3 has 15 amino acids. The CDR3 is CASSQGQGQNTEAFF. For the CDR3, the DNA is TGTGCCAGCAGCCAAGGACAGGGGCAGAACACTGAAGCTTTCTTT. Drawing the rest from reference TRBV7-8 and TRBJ1-1, the complete variable domain is GAGVSQSPRYKVAKRGQDVALRCDPISGHVSLFWYQQALGQGPEFLTYFQNEAQLDKSGLPSDRFFAERPEGSVSTLKIQRTQQEDSAVYLCASSQGQGQNTEAFFGQGTRLTVV.

The table lists this clonotype with a count of one. The genes are TRBV20-1 and TRBJ2-6; 7 positions agree with TRBD1. The junction had 5 bases not matched to a gene; V was cut back by 6 bases and J by 0 bases. The germline gives CDR1 DFQATT, CDR2 SNEGSKA (reference sequence). This CDR3 contains 15 residues. The CDR3 sequence is CSARTGHSGANVLTF. CDR3 in DNA: TGCAGTGCGCGGACAGGCCACTCTGGGGCCAACGTCCTGACTTTC.

This clonotype was seen at least ten times. V usage is TRBV7-2 and J usage is TRBJ1-1, with 7 nucleotides matching TRBD1. The CDR3 spans 16 residues. Germline V gene data show CDR1 as SGHTA and CDR2 as FQGNSA. V was pared by 6 bases and J by 1 base, with 11 bases of the junction left unmatched. CDR3 sequence: CASRLKDRASNTEAFF. CDR3 bases: TGTGCCAGCAGACTTAAAGACAGGGCATCGAACACTGAAGCTTTCTTT. The whole variable domain, remainder taken from reference TRBV7-2 and TRBJ1-1, is GAGVSQSPSNKVTEKGKDVELRCDPISGHTALYWYRQSLGQGLEFLIYFQGNSAPDKSGLPSDRFSAERTGGSVSTLTIQRTQQEDSAVYLCASRLKDRASNTEAFFGQGTRLTVV.

The chain has TRBV20-1 and TRBJ2-5; 9 nucleotides align to TRBD1. The V segment lost 5 bases and the J segment 5 bases; nucleotides outside the gene matches: 9. This CDR3 has 14 residues. CDR1 is DFQATT and CDR2 is SNEGSKA in the germline V gene (reference sequence). CDR3 bases: TGCAGTGCTGGCTCCGGGACAGGGCAGGAGACCCAGTACTTC. It codes for CSAGSGTGQETQYF.

V and J are TRBV20-1 and TRBJ1-4, with TRBD1 matching over 11 bases. Germline loops: CDR1 DFQATT, CDR2 SNEGSKA (reference sequence). The CDR3 spans 13 residues. V lost 7 bases and J lost 15; bases outside the gene matches: 13. This chain's CDR3 is CSVTGTGGIRVFF. CDR3 bases: TGCAGTGTTACCGGGACAGGGGGAATTAGGGTGTTTTTT.

This clonotype was seen a few times. The CDR3 nucleotides read TGTGCCAGCAGTTACCCGACAGCCCAAGAGACCCAGTACTTC. This sequence encodes CASSYPTAQETQYF. This chain uses TRBV5-6 with TRBJ2-5; a weak D match, TRBD1 (5 bases). Trimming removed 5 bases from V and 1 base from J, with 12 bases in between. CDR1 and CDR2 from the germline V gene are SGHDT and YYEEEE. The CDR3 has 14 residues.